Shown below are 20 T cell receptor beta chains from a single sample sequenced in a study of regulatory T cells in long-lasting Graves disease (dated by TCRdb to about 2021). Library preparation employed multiplex PCR. TCRdb lists the instrument as Illumina HiSeq 4000. To build TCR beta libraries, CDR3 regions were amplified by Arm-PCR using iRepertoire HTBI primers. In-frame beta chains were kept once TCRdb had trimmed the public reads at Q25 with fastp and called clones with MiXCR. Entries that share a CDR3 protein sequence are merged under the most common genes and DNA. The sample contains 350,000 to 500,000 distinct CDR3 sequences, 12% to 15% of them found a single time. Jointly, the top ten make up approximately 17% of the sample. The meaning of the sample's time point label: newly diagnosed GD, antithyroid drugs for less than 3 months. For both TCR sequencing and RNA sequencing, RNA was extracted from PBMCs in TRIzol.

The same sample was also used in a study of T cells in Graves' hyperthyroidism and ophthalmopathy.

This sample comprised peripheral blood mononuclear cells (PBMCs), obtained at new diagnosis, from a patient treated with antithyroid drugs. Every receptor here comes from a woman aged 45 to 65 with Graves disease. Donor details come from another sample of the same person, matched by shared clones.

CDR3 DNA sequence: TGTGCCAGCAGTCCGAAGCTGGGCTCCTACGAGCAGTACTTC. Amino acid sequence: CASSPKLGSYEQYF. The chain carries TRBV28 and TRBJ2-7; D remains unclear. With 5 bases removed from V and 0 bases from J, the gap between germline ends came to 11 bases. The germline gives CDR1 MDHEN, CDR2 SYDVKM. The CDR3 totals 14 residues.

This clonotype occurred many times. J is TRBJ2-1 and V is TRBV5-1; 9 bases match TRBD2. The CDR3 spans 15 residues. The V and J ends lost 4 bases and 2 bases, in that order; junction bases with no gene match: 4. Germline lookup yields CDR1 SGHRS and CDR2 YFSETQ. In DNA form, the CDR3 reads TGCGCCAGCAGCAACCTAGCGGGAACCTACAATGAGCAGTTCTTC. Translated: CASSNLAGTYNEQFF.

This clonotype turned up a few times. This sequence joins TRBV29-1 and TRBJ2-7, with D possibly TRBD1 on 6 matching bases. V was shortened by 4 bases and J by 2 bases, with 9 bases between the two germline ends. The CDR3 length is 12 residues. Germline V CDR1 and CDR2: SQVTM, ANQGSEA. CDR3 region: CSVVGDTYEQYF. The CDR3 bases are TGCAGCGTTGTTGGGGACACCTACGAGCAGTACTTC.

This clonotype showed up many times. The chain links TRBV9 to TRBJ1-4; the match to TRBD1 covers 9 bases. The CDR3 is made up of 17 amino acids. The germline V gene encodes CDR1 SGDLS and CDR2 YYNGEE. The V gene end was trimmed by 3 bases and the J gene end by 0 bases; junction bases not matched to a gene: 6. CDR3 DNA: TGTGCCAGCAGCGCGGGGGACAGGGACCCAACTAATGAAAAACTGTTTTTT. Its translation is CASSAGDRDPTNEKLFF.

The chain is built from TRBV9 and TRBJ2-1, with 7 bases that match TRBD2. The germline V gene has CDR1 SGDLS and CDR2 YYNGEE. The CDR3 has 15 residues. V lost 0 bases to trimming and J lost 6 bases; unmatched junction nucleotides: 6. The CDR3 loop reads CASSVGTRIANEQFF. The CDR3 nucleotides are TGTGCCAGCAGCGTAGGGACTAGGATTGCCAATGAGCAGTTCTTC.

The chain couples TRBV28 to TRBJ2-3; TRBD2 matches at 8 bases. This CDR3 region has 17 residues. Looked up from germline, CDR1 is MDHEN and CDR2 is SYDVKM. Trimming took 2 bases from V and 2 from J; bases not matched to a gene: 9. The CDR3, as DNA: TGTGCCAGCAGTTTACGTGTGACTAGCGCGGTCACAGATACGCAGTATTTT. It encodes CASSLRVTSAVTDTQYF.

The V gene is TRBV20-1, the J gene TRBJ2-1; tentative D call: TRBD1 (6 bases). The CDR3 contains 13 residues. Trimming cost V 2 bases and J 5 bases, with 10 bases left between them. CDR1 and CDR2 from the germline V gene are DFQATT and SNEGSKA (reference sequence). In DNA, the CDR3 is TGCAGTGCTAGAAAGGACAGTAACAATGAGCAGTTCTTC. Its translation is CSARKDSNNEQFF.

In this sample, this clonotype turned up many times. The chain couples TRBV27 to TRBJ2-7, with TRBD1 identical over 12 bases. The J segment lost 5 bases and the V segment lost 5 bases, leaving 7 bases of the junction unmatched. In germline, CDR1 is MNHEY, CDR2 SMNVEV (reference sequence). The CDR3 has 15 residues. DNA of the CDR3: TGTGCCAGCAGTCGGCCGGGACAGGGGGCTCACGAGCAGTACTTC. It specifies CASSRPGQGAHEQYF.

V is TRBV12-5 and J is TRBJ2-1; D unresolved. CDR1 LGHNT and CDR2 FRNRAP come from the germline V gene. The V end was cut by 5 bases, the J end by 5 bases, with 4 bases between. This CDR3 has 11 residues. CDR3 sequence (DNA): TGTGCTAGTGGTCCCCACAATGAGCAGTTCTTC. Protein product: CASGPHNEQFF.

This clonotype was counted only a few times. The chain is built from TRBV28 and TRBJ1-5; tentative D call: TRBD1 (6 bases). Germline V CDR1 and CDR2: MDHEN, SYDVKM. Trimming removed 2 bases from V and 6 bases from J, with 11 bases in between. The CDR3 runs to 14 residues. CDR3 sequence (DNA): TGTGCCAGCAGTTTACAGGGGTACGGTCAGCCCCAGCATTTT. Protein: CASSLQGYGQPQHF.

This clonotype was observed at least ten times. The chain has TRBV5-1 and TRBJ2-3; tentatively, D is TRBD1 (5 bases). Germline loops: CDR1 SGHRS, CDR2 YFSETQ. The CDR3 contains 15 residues. The V gene lost 2 bases and the J gene lost 0 bases, with 10 bases spanning the gap. Written as DNA, the CDR3 is TGCGCCAGCAGCTTTGACAGCCCTAGCACAGATACGCAGTATTTT. Translation gives CASSFDSPSTDTQYF.

This clonotype was seen many times. The chain recombines TRBV6-1 with TRBJ2-7; 13 bases are a match to TRBD2. The CDR3 runs to 16 residues. V trimming: 2 bases; J trimming: 4 bases; junction bases outside the gene matches: 5. Germline CDR1 is MNHNS and CDR2 is SASEGT. CDR3 coding DNA: TGTGCCAGCAGTGAATTCTGGACTAGCGGGAGTTACGAGCAGTACTTC. It translates to CASSEFWTSGSYEQYF.

This clonotype was counted once. At one of its ends the junction is not consistent with the germline gene, which may arise from a read error. The rearrangement joins TRBV7-9 to TRBJ2-2; D ambiguous. Germline-derived CDR1 and CDR2 are SEHNR and FQNEAQ (reference sequence). The length of the CDR3 is 15 residues. The CDR3 loop is CASRLGYSNTGELFF. The CDR3 DNA sequence: TGTGCCAGCAGATTAGGATATAGCAACACCGGGGAGCTGTTTTTT.

This clonotype appeared a few times. The rearrangement joins TRBV3-1 to TRBJ2-1; 10 bases agree with TRBD2. This CDR3 is 15 amino acids long. V lost 4 bases, J lost 8 bases, and 8 bases stayed unmatched. Germline CDR1 reads LGHDT; CDR2 reads YNNKEL (reference sequence). The CDR3 spells CASSPASGSMDEQFF. The CDR3 nucleotides read TGTGCCAGCAGCCCCGCTAGCGGGAGTATGGATGAGCAGTTCTTC.

The chain combines TRBV28 with TRBJ2-5, with D perhaps being TRBD1 or TRBD2 (5 bases each). This CDR3 region has 15 residues. Germline assignment: CDR1 MDHEN and CDR2 SYDVKM. The V and J ends lost 2 bases and 11 bases respectively, with 21 bases between them. DNA of the CDR3: TGTGCCAGCAGTTTAGCAGGGACGGGTTACAATGAGCAGTACTTC. Translation gives CASSLAGTGYNEQYF.

In its sample, this clonotype was seen many times. The chain uses TRBV30 and TRBJ2-7; D is possibly TRBD2 (6 bases). CDR1 and CDR2 (germline): GTSNPN, SVGIG (reference sequence). The CDR3 extends over 14 amino acids. Trimming shortened V by 1 base and J by 9 bases, and 19 bases separated the two germline ends. The chain's CDR3 is CAWSGGYLMGGQYF. CDR3 sequence (DNA): TGTGCCTGGAGTGGAGGCTACCTGATGGGAGGGCAGTACTTC.

This rearrangement joins TRBV3-1 to TRBJ2-3; D gene uncertain. The germline CDR1 and CDR2 sequences are LGHDT and YNNKEL (reference sequence). CDR3 length: 12 residues. Trimming stripped 11 bases from V and 3 bases from J, with 12 bases between. CDR3 sequence reads: CAGSLRTDTQYF. The CDR3 nucleotides read TGTGCCGGTTCGTTGAGGACAGATACGCAGTATTTT.

As to this clonotype: It may be a read error: a sequence one base away is much more abundant. The genes are TRBV2 and TRBJ2-1, with 7 bases fitting TRBD2. Germline V gives CDR1 SNHLY, CDR2 FYNNEI. The CDR3 extends over 10 amino acids. This CDR3 reads CACRSGREFF. CDR3 DNA sequence: TGTGCCTGCAGGTCGGGGAGGGAGTTCTTC.

This clonotype showed up just a few times. J is TRBJ2-1 and V is TRBV5-1; 8 bases align to TRBD1. There are 15 residues in the CDR3. With V trimmed by 0 bases and J by 2 bases, 1 base remained unmatched. Germline assignment: CDR1 SGHRS and CDR2 YFSETQ. Here the CDR3 DNA reads TGCGCCAGCAGCTTGGTACAGGGGGCCTACAATGAGCAGTTCTTC. Residues: CASSLVQGAYNEQFF.

A few counts support this clonotype. Relative to the germline gene, one junction end is altered; a read error may explain this. The chain joins TRBV30 to TRBJ2-5, with 8 bases identical to TRBD2. This CDR3 spans 14 amino acids. CDR1 is GTSNPN, CDR2 SVGIG, per germline (reference sequence). CDR3 bases: TGTGCCTGGAGCCTTCCGGGAGGGGGAGAGATCCAGTACTTC. Translation: CAWSLPGGGEIQYF.